The rows below give T cell receptor beta chains drawn from one sample of a study of shared clonotypes between healthy human individuals. The data were produced by immunoSEQ multiplex PCR, yet TCRdb's version contains in-frame clones alone and is incomplete. The sample has some 1 million clones; about 75% are singletons. Sequencing was done on a sample of memory CD4+ T cells sorted from blood. The receptors shown here come from a man aged 18 to 30 in good health. Both conserved end residues are trimmed from each CDR3.

cdr3_aa v_call
ASSHPGAGVGQY TRBV4-1
ASSPTSTDTQY TRBV18
ASSSQGVGQPQH TRBV7-2
ASSSDRRAEQY TRBV12-5
ASSPTGTGNTIY TRBV7-9
AFTVASAYEQY TRBV30
ASTSLAGGQETQY TRBV2
ASSLGDRGHTQY TRBV7-8
ASSLVSGPVDTQY TRBV5-1
ASRGGQADTQY TRBV7-2
ASSRQADNEKLF TRBV5-1
ARTRAVSYEQY TRBV9
ASSVSRVEQPQH TRBV2
ASSPKQGWYEQF TRBV4-3
ASSPGGARSPLH TRBV18
ASSPAWSSGNTIY TRBV7-9
ASSSQGGATEAF TRBV5-1
ASRETANYGYT TRBV6-6
ASSLQGDEAF TRBV7-9
ASSFVENTEAF TRBV5-5
ASSPDRPTPAYGYT TRBV2
AWSGGFSSYEQY TRBV30
ASSLGQGKGEKLF TRBV7-2
ASSLAHWQGASNEQF TRBV5-1
ASSPYSWHGYT TRBV6-6
ATTPGVATNEQF TRBV10-3
ASSGQGADSTEAF TRBV6-1
ASSFSSVGETQY TRBV5-4
ASRTVNTGELF TRBV27
ASSEAFSGGSQF TRBV6-1
ASSPETGGLYNEQF TRBV19
SVSGTGYEQY TRBV29-1
ASSFYTGVLHGYT TRBV28
ASSRGWYTEAF TRBV6-5
ASSKRFDQPQH TRBV7-2
ASSLPTETQY TRBV7-2
ASSLSLMNTEAF TRBV7-9
ASSLGRGGAEAF TRBV13
ASSPRQTEYEQY TRBV18
ASSLGGRGNTIY TRBV7-8
ASNAELGGYT TRBV9
ASSLTQRGQGYT TRBV11-2
ASSRRNRVTNTIY TRBV28
ASSSLGTEAF TRBV6-6